The sequence of this TCR beta chain was determined in a study of TIL therapy for anti-PD-1-resistant metastatic lung cancer. Looked up from germline, CDR1 is SQVTM and CDR2 is ANQGSEA. The ends lost 4 bases at V and 4 bases at J; junction bases unmatched: 2. This CDR3 is 13 amino acids long. Noted time point: pre-treatment sample, taken before nivolumab and TIL therapy. This was the immunoSEQ v3 assay. Some clones are missing from TCRdb's copy, which holds only in-frame ones; the method was immunoSEQ multiplex PCR. The table shows some 50,000 clones, with 65% to 80% occurring only once. The chain joins TRBV29-1 to TRBJ2-2, with 8 bases identical to TRBD2. This sequence was found in a man in his 70s with non-small cell lung cancer. The sample in question was blood, obtained at baseline. The CDR3 here is CSVVSGVTGELFF. The CDR3 nucleotides are TGCAGCGTTGTTAGCGGGGTCACCGGGGAGCTGTTTTTT.